A selection of T cell receptor beta chains follows, all from one sample in a study of post-analysis software for immune sequencing data. TCRdb recomputed calls from the PCR reads with MiXCR, one row per CDR3 protein. The sample lists approximately 690,000 distinct CDR3 sequences, 55% to 70% occurring once. Input material: blood. These receptors originate from a girl aged 2-10 years with multiple sclerosis. CDR3s include the opening cysteine and the closing phenylalanine or tryptophan. Fields, in order: D gene, V gene, J gene, clone size, CDR3 DNA, CDR3 protein. D genes are given only for firm matches. Some rows mark clone size as missing; the rest say once, few, many or name a class of expanded clone.

d_call: TRBD2; v_call: TRBV29-1; j_call: TRBJ2-5; clone_size: NA; cdr3_nt: TGCAGCGTTGAAGATGTAGCGGGAGGGCCCCGGGAGACCCAGTACTTC; cdr3_aa: CSVEDVAGGPRETQYF
d_call: NA; v_call: TRBV7-9; j_call: TRBJ2-5; clone_size: NA; cdr3_nt: TGTGCCAGCAGCGTGGGGACGGGTCGTGAGACCCAGTACTTC; cdr3_aa: CASSVGTGRETQYF
d_call: NA; v_call: TRBV12-3/TRBV12-4; j_call: TRBJ2-5; clone_size: few; cdr3_nt: TGTGCCAGCAGTTTCTCAGAAGAGACCCAGTACTTC; cdr3_aa: CASSFSEETQYF
d_call: NA; v_call: TRBV13; j_call: TRBJ1-2; clone_size: NA; cdr3_nt: TGTGCCAGCAGCTCTGGGACTGATAACTATGGCTACACCTTC; cdr3_aa: CASSSGTDNYGYTF
d_call: NA; v_call: TRBV3-1; j_call: TRBJ2-5; clone_size: NA; cdr3_nt: TGTGCCAGCAGCCATTTGGTAGAGACCCAGTACTTC; cdr3_aa: CASSHLVETQYF
d_call: NA; v_call: TRBV20-1; j_call: TRBJ2-3; clone_size: NA; cdr3_nt: TGCAGTGCGACGGACAGGCGGGGGGCAGATACGCAGTATTTT; cdr3_aa: CSATDRRGADTQYF
d_call: NA; v_call: TRBV6-2/TRBV6-3; j_call: TRBJ2-1; clone_size: NA; cdr3_nt: TGTGCCAGCAGTTACGTCACCGAGCTGGGGCAGTTCTTC; cdr3_aa: CASSYVTELGQFF
d_call: TRBD2; v_call: TRBV9; j_call: TRBJ2-3; clone_size: NA; cdr3_nt: TGTGCCAGCAGCCCTGGACTAGCGGGAGTATGGGATACGCAGTATTTT; cdr3_aa: CASSPGLAGVWDTQYF
d_call: NA; v_call: TRBV11-2; j_call: TRBJ1-6; clone_size: NA; cdr3_nt: TGTGCCAGCAGCTTAGCATTGCTCAGTTCACCCCTCCACTTT; cdr3_aa: CASSLALLSSPLHF
d_call: TRBD1; v_call: TRBV7-2; j_call: TRBJ2-7; clone_size: NA; cdr3_nt: TGTGCCAGCAGCTTGACGACAGGGGGGGATTACGAGCAGTACTTC; cdr3_aa: CASSLTTGGDYEQYF
d_call: TRBD1; v_call: TRBV30; j_call: TRBJ2-5; clone_size: few; cdr3_nt: TGTGCCTGCCCAGGGGGCGGAGAGACCCAGTACTTC; cdr3_aa: CACPGGGETQYF
d_call: TRBD2; v_call: TRBV11-1; j_call: TRBJ2-3; clone_size: few; cdr3_nt: TGTGCCAGCAGCTTGGAACCTAGCGGTACGCAGTATTTT; cdr3_aa: CASSLEPSGTQYF
d_call: NA; v_call: TRBV20-1; j_call: TRBJ2-4; clone_size: NA; cdr3_nt: TGCAGTGCTAAACCACTAAGCAACATTCAGTACTTC; cdr3_aa: CSAKPLSNIQYF
d_call: TRBD2; v_call: TRBV29-1; j_call: TRBJ2-1; clone_size: once; cdr3_nt: TGCAGCGTTACCAGACTAGCGGGGGCAGGAGGCCACAATGAGCAGTTCTTC; cdr3_aa: CSVTRLAGAGGHNEQFF
d_call: TRBD1; v_call: TRBV9; j_call: TRBJ1-2; clone_size: few; cdr3_nt: TGTGCCAGCAGCGCCCTTCTGGGGACAGGCGGCTACACCTTC; cdr3_aa: CASSALLGTGGYTF
d_call: NA; v_call: TRBV6-6; j_call: TRBJ1-4; clone_size: NA; cdr3_nt: TGTGCCAGCAGTGGGGGGGTTGGAGAAAAACTGTTTTTT; cdr3_aa: CASSGGVGEKLFF
d_call: NA; v_call: TRBV7-2; j_call: TRBJ2-3; clone_size: few; cdr3_nt: TGTGCCAGCAGCACGGACTACCCAGATACGCAGTATTTT; cdr3_aa: CASSTDYPDTQYF
d_call: TRBD2; v_call: TRBV7-2; j_call: TRBJ2-7; clone_size: many; cdr3_nt: TGTGCCAGCAGCTCTAGCGGGAGGGCCTACGAGCAGTACTTC; cdr3_aa: CASSSSGRAYEQYF
d_call: NA; v_call: TRBV11-2; j_call: TRBJ2-7; clone_size: NA; cdr3_nt: TGTGCCAGCAGCTTAGAAAAGCAGCGGCCCAACTCGTACGAGCAGTACTTC; cdr3_aa: CASSLEKQRPNSYEQYF
d_call: NA; v_call: TRBV7-2; j_call: TRBJ2-1; clone_size: NA; cdr3_nt: TGTGCCAGCAGCTTAGGGACGTTGCCCGCGGCCACGGCCGATGAGCAGTTCTTC; cdr3_aa: CASSLGTLPAATADEQFF
d_call: NA; v_call: TRBV12-3/TRBV12-4; j_call: TRBJ2-1; clone_size: NA; cdr3_nt: TGTGCCAGCAGTTCCTCCGTTCGCAATGAGCAGTTCTTC; cdr3_aa: CASSSSVRNEQFF
d_call: NA; v_call: TRBV5-1; j_call: TRBJ2-6; clone_size: once; cdr3_nt: TGCGCCAGCATCCTAGAGACCAGCCAGGACGTCCTGACTTTC; cdr3_aa: CASILETSQDVLTF